The next 17 T cell receptor beta chains were all read from a single sample in a study of Graves' ophthalmopathy and Graves' hyperthyroidism (dated by TCRdb to between 2017 and 2018). TCRdb lists the instrument as Illumina HiSeq 2000. For repertoire sequencing, the TCR beta CDR3 regions were amplified from RNA transcripts. The first round was an RT-PCR using HTBI primers with the Qiagen OneStep RT-PCR kit, and this first round was followed by a second-round multiplex PCR, then size selection and purification. TCRdb handled the public reads itself, with Q25 trimming in fastp and clone calling in MiXCR, and kept productive beta chains. Here each entry gathers all rows of one CDR3 protein and keeps the most common genes and DNA. Present in this sample are some 210,000 distinct CDR3 sequences, 29% of which were seen just once. Clones ranked in the top ten supply over 7.5% of the sample. The sequencing input was peripheral blood. The receptors originated from a man aged 50 to 60 with Graves' ophthalmopathy. Donor details come from another sample of the same person, matched by shared clones.

The table lists this clonotype with a few counts. This CDR3 is CASSLGNRGLGYTF. CDR3 nucleotides: TGTGCCAGCAGCTTAGGCAACAGGGGGCTGGGCTACACCTTC. The chain uses TRBV7-6 and TRBJ1-2, with 9 positions matching TRBD1. V lost 1 base to trimming and J lost 8 bases; unmatched junction nucleotides: 5. Looked up from germline, CDR1 is SGHVS and CDR2 is FNYEAQ. The CDR3 is 14 residues long.

The genes are TRBV28 and TRBJ1-2; D not certain. The germline V gene has CDR1 MDHEN and CDR2 SYDVKM. With 7 bases removed from V and 4 bases from J, the gap between germline ends came to 13 bases. The CDR3 is 13 amino acids. CDR3 DNA: TGTGCCAGCACCTCGGGGAACAGCTATGGCTACACCTTC. Translated, it gives CASTSGNSYGYTF.

This clonotype showed up many times. The rearrangement uses TRBV19 and TRBJ2-6; 9 nucleotides agree with TRBD2. This CDR3 contains 20 residues. Germline assignment: CDR1 LNHDA and CDR2 SQIVND (reference sequence). V trimming: 3 bases; J trimming: 0 bases; junction bases outside the gene matches: 12. CDR3 residues: CASSMDSGSPYSSGANVLTF. Written as DNA, the CDR3 is TGTGCCAGTAGTATGGATAGCGGGAGTCCCTATAGCTCTGGGGCCAACGTCCTGACTTTC.

This clonotype was seen ten or more times. This chain links TRBV9 with TRBJ2-5; 10 bases are a match to TRBD2. J lost 5 bases, V lost 3 bases, and 7 bases had no gene match. The CDR3 length is 15 residues. The V gene's germline CDR1 is SGDLS and CDR2 YYNGEE. The CDR3 loop is CASSAIAGGGETQYF. In DNA, the CDR3 is TGTGCCAGCAGCGCCATAGCGGGAGGTGGTGAGACCCAGTACTTC. Supplemented by reference TRBV9 and TRBJ2-5, the full variable domain reads DSGVTQTPKHLITATGQRVTLRCSPRSGDLSVYWYQQSLDQGLQFLIQYYNGEERAKGNILERFSAQQFPDLHSELNLSSLELGDSALYFCASSAIAGGGETQYFGPGTRLLVL.

This clonotype was counted only a few times. This chain connects TRBV7-2 to TRBJ1-6; no firm D call. The CDR3 is made up of 16 amino acids. CDR1 is SGHTA, CDR2 FQGNSA, per germline. Trimming shortened V by 0 bases and J by 9 bases, and 15 bases separated the two germline ends. CDR3 sequence reads: CASSLAGRGVGSPLHF. For the CDR3, the DNA is TGTGCCAGCAGCTTAGCGGGAAGAGGTGTAGGTTCACCCCTCCACTTT. The whole variable domain, filled in from reference TRBV7-2 and TRBJ1-6, reads GAGVSQSPSNKVTEKGKDVELRCDPISGHTALYWYRQSLGQGLEFLIYFQGNSAPDKSGLPSDRFSAERTGGSVSTLTIQRTQQEDSAVYLCASSLAGRGVGSPLHFGNGTRLTVT.

The sample holds a few counts of this clonotype. This sequence joins TRBV6-1 and TRBJ1-1; D remains ambiguous. From germline, CDR1 is MNHNS and CDR2 SASEGT. Trimming left V 7 bases short and J 3 bases short, with 6 bases between. This CDR3 has 11 amino acids. CDR3 protein: CASTPDTEAFF. In nucleotides, the CDR3 is TGTGCCAGCACCCCGGACACTGAAGCTTTCTTT.

This clonotype was observed at least ten times. The chain carries TRBV12-3 or TRBV12-4 and TRBJ1-5; unclear D gene. The CDR3 has 13 amino acids. V lost 6 bases and J lost 0, with 6 bases in between. CDR3 region: CASRGNSNQPQHF. The CDR3 nucleotides read TGTGCCAGCAGGGGAAATAGCAATCAGCCCCAGCATTTT.

There are many counts of this clonotype. The CDR3 spells CASSRDLAETQYF. CDR3 DNA sequence: TGTGCCAGCAGCCGGGACCTCGCAGAGACCCAGTACTTC. V usage is TRBV6-5 and J usage is TRBJ2-5; D tentatively reads TRBD1 or TRBD2 (5 bases each). CDR1 MNHEY and CDR2 SVGAGI come from the germline V gene. CDR3 length: 13 residues. V shed 6 bases and J shed 4 bases, with 12 bases lying between them.

The rearrangement uses TRBV27 and TRBJ1-1; D may be TRBD1 (5 bases). V lost 3 bases and J lost 2, with 16 bases in between. This CDR3 region has 16 residues. Germline CDR1 is MNHEY and CDR2 is SMNVEV (reference sequence). The CDR3 reads CASSFLQGASNTEAFF. The DNA of the CDR3 is TGTGCCAGCAGTTTTCTCCAGGGTGCAAGTAACACTGAAGCTTTCTTT.

This clonotype was recorded many times. This rearrangement joins TRBV12-3 or TRBV12-4 to TRBJ1-5, with D perhaps matching TRBD1 (5 bases). The CDR3 runs 14 residues. V was cut by 4 bases and J by 6 bases, with 13 bases left in between. DNA for the CDR3: TGTGCCAGCAGTTATTGGGGGGGTGGTCAGCCCCAGCATTTT. Translation gives CASSYWGGGQPQHF.

This clonotype has ten or more counts. The chain carries TRBV5-6 and TRBJ2-7; D is possibly TRBD1 (5 bases). V lost 2 bases to trimming and J lost 0 bases, with 12 bases between them. The CDR3 extends over 15 amino acids. Germline-derived CDR1 and CDR2 are SGHDT and YYEEEE. The chain's CDR3 is CASSLVDSSSYEQYF. The CDR3 nucleotides are TGTGCCAGCAGCTTAGTTGACAGTAGCTCCTACGAGCAGTACTTC.

This clonotype was picked up many times. The CDR3, as DNA: TGTGCCTGGAGTCTTAGCGGGAGGGACGAGCAGTACTTC. This encodes CAWSLSGRDEQYF. The chain couples TRBV30 to TRBJ2-7; 11 nucleotides agree with TRBD2. The CDR3 is 13 amino acids. V shed 2 bases and J 5 bases; nucleotides not matched to a gene: 2. Germline V gene data show CDR1 as GTSNPN and CDR2 as SVGIG (reference sequence).

This clonotype was seen many times. The V and J genes are TRBV19 and TRBJ2-7, with no clear D. Germline CDR1 reads LNHDA; CDR2 reads SQIVND (reference sequence). Trimming removed 4 bases at V and 2 bases at J, with 15 bases between. This CDR3 spans 15 amino acids. The DNA of the CDR3 is TGTGCCAGTAGTAAGGTAGGGATACAAGCCTACGAGCAGTACTTC. This encodes CASSKVGIQAYEQYF.

This clonotype was observed at least ten times. The rearrangement joins TRBV14 to TRBJ2-7; perhaps TRBD1 as D (6 bases). Germline-derived CDR1 and CDR2 are SGHDN and FVKESK. With 3 bases removed from V and 3 bases from J, the gap between germline ends came to 15 bases. This CDR3 contains 15 residues. The DNA of the CDR3 is TGTGCCAGCAGCCATTTCCGGGACAACGGCTACGAGCAGTACTTC. Translating it yields CASSHFRDNGYEQYF.

The chain uses TRBV6-2 or TRBV6-3 and TRBJ2-5; TRBD2 matches at 12 bases. With V trimmed by 6 bases and J by 5 bases, 4 bases remained unmatched. The CDR3 runs 14 residues. CDR1 MNHEY and CDR2 SVGEGT come from the germline V gene. CDR3 sequence: CASRGLAGPETQYF. The CDR3 bases are TGTGCCAGCAGAGGACTAGCGGGACCCGAGACCCAGTACTTC.

In its sample, this clonotype was seen many times. This chain links TRBV7-2 with TRBJ2-2, with D perhaps TRBD2 (5 bases). V gave up 5 bases and J gave up 6 bases, with 10 bases separating them. This CDR3 region has 13 residues. CDR1 is SGHTA, CDR2 FQGNSA, per germline. This CDR3 is CASSPSRAGELFF. For the CDR3, the DNA is TGTGCCAGCAGCCCCTCGAGGGCCGGGGAGCTGTTTTTT.

V gene TRBV20-1 combines with J gene TRBJ2-7; D not resolved. The germline V gene has CDR1 DFQATT and CDR2 SNEGSKA (reference sequence). This CDR3 spans 15 amino acids. Trimming stripped 6 bases from V and 7 bases from J, with 25 bases between. The CDR3 nucleotides read TGCAGTGCCCCGTCAACGGGTGGCCAACTGGGGGAGCAGTACTTC. Its protein product is CSAPSTGGQLGEQYF.